This is a list of T cell receptor beta chains from one sample in a study of a mutant IDH1 vaccine in newly diagnosed glioma. The method was immunoSEQ multiplex PCR; TCRdb's version includes in-frame clones alone and lacks a portion of them. The table has tens of thousands of clones, 91% seen once; the top ten hold around 4%. Their antigens remain unidentified. Sequenced material: PBMCs, taken from a glioma patient whose treatment included an IDH1 peptide vaccine. The receptors come from a man between 45 and 60 years old with glioma. Both conserved end residues are part of each CDR3. Fields, in order: J gene, V gene, clone size, D gene, CDR3 protein, CDR3 DNA. D genes are given only for firm matches. Part of the rows lack a size; the others show once, few, many or a class for expanded clones.

TRBJ2-1 TRBV10-3 . . CAIRTGSYNEQFF TGTGCCATCAGGACCGGCTCCTACAATGAGCAGTTCTTC
TRBJ1-2 TRBV6-1 once . CASSEQNYGYTF TGTGCCAGCAGTGAACAGAACTATGGCTACACCTTC
TRBJ2-3 TRBV6-6 . TRBD1 CASSYTGTGNTDTQYF TGTGCCAGCAGTTACACCGGGACAGGGAACACAGATACGCAGTATTTT
TRBJ2-2 TRBV11-2 . . CASSSQEYTNTGELFF TGTGCCAGCAGCTCCCAAGAGTATACGAACACCGGGGAGCTGTTTTTT
TRBJ2-1 TRBV6-6 . . CASEGPGGEQFF TGTGCCAGCGAGGGACCAGGCGGTGAGCAGTTCTTC
TRBJ2-7 TRBV7-9 . . CASSILRDNSYEQYF TGTGCCAGCAGCATACTCCGGGACAACTCCTACGAGCAGTACTTC
TRBJ2-7 TRBV30 . TRBD1 CAWSSPRDRRAYEQYF TGTGCCTGGAGCTCCCCTAGGGACAGGAGAGCCTACGAGCAGTACTTC
TRBJ2-7 TRBV5-1 . TRBD1 CASSLADRGSYEQYF TGCGCCAGCAGCTTGGCCGACAGGGGGTCCTACGAGCAGTACTTC
TRBJ2-6 TRBV9 . TRBD2 CASSPTGLAGGISGANVLTF TGTGCCAGCAGCCCAACCGGACTAGCGGGAGGGATCTCTGGGGCCAACGTCCTGACTTTC
TRBJ1-3 TRBV4-1 . . CASSPLPGNTIYF TGCGCCAGCAGCCCTCTGCCGGGAAACACCATATATTTT
TRBJ1-4 TRBV6-6 . . CASSIQGLNEKLFF TGTGCCAGCAGTATCCAGGGTTTAAATGAAAAACTGTTTTTT
TRBJ1-5 TRBV6-6 . . CASSYPTDYSNQPQHF TGTGCCAGCAGTTACCCGACAGACTATAGCAATCAGCCCCAGCATTTT
TRBJ2-6 TRBV2 . TRBD1 CASSVDRGSGANVLTF TGTGCCAGCAGTGTAGACAGGGGGTCCGGGGCCAACGTCCTGACTTTC
TRBJ1-5 TRBV28 . . CASSGQRMSHQPQHF TGTGCCAGCAGTGGACAGAGGATGAGTCATCAGCCCCAGCATTTT
TRBJ1-5 TRBV4-1 once . CASSFRALGNQPQHF TGCGCCAGCAGCTTCAGGGCCCTAGGTAATCAGCCCCAGCATTTT
TRBJ2-1 TRBV5-8 . . CASSLTPVRTPGQFF TGTGCCAGCAGCCTCACTCCCGTCCGGACGCCGGGGCAGTTCTTC
TRBJ1-1 TRBV4-2 . . CASSQPERFEGTEAFF TGTGCCAGCAGCCAGCCCGAGAGGTTTGAAGGCACTGAAGCTTTCTTT
TRBJ1-5 TRBV5-6 . . CASSLDGNNQPQHF TGTGCCAGCAGCTTGGATGGGAACAATCAGCCCCAGCATTTT
TRBJ2-7 TRBV30 . . CAWRGGGEQYF TGTGCCTGGAGGGGAGGGGGCGAGCAGTACTTC
TRBJ1-1 TRBV14 . . CASSRDQGRGTEAFF TGTGCCAGCAGCCGCGATCAAGGCAGAGGGACTGAAGCTTTCTTT
TRBJ1-5 TRBV19 . . CASKIGPENQPQHF TGTGCCAGTAAGATCGGTCCCGAAAATCAGCCCCAGCATTTT
TRBJ2-3 TRBV15 . TRBD2 CATSLTSGRFLDTQYF TGTGCCACCAGCCTGACTAGCGGGAGGTTTCTAGATACGCAGTATTTT
TRBJ2-1 TRBV28 . . CASSPPRGNEQFF TGTGCCAGCAGCCCCCCTCGGGGGAATGAGCAGTTCTTC
TRBJ1-5 TRBV19 . . CASSRGTLYRVQSQHF TGTGCCAGTAGCCGTGGGACGCTCTACCGGGTTCAGTCCCAGCATTTT
TRBJ2-7 TRBV10-3 . TRBD2 CAISEPGTRSGYEQYF TGTGCCATCAGTGAGCCCGGGACTAGGTCTGGGTACGAGCAGTACTTC
TRBJ1-1 TRBV2 . . CASRPIGTGQEAFF TGTGCCAGCAGGCCCATTGGGACCGGGCAGGAAGCTTTCTTT
TRBJ2-2 TRBV5-6 few . CASSLAGMNTGELFF TGTGCCAGCAGCTTGGCGGGGATGAACACCGGGGAGCTGTTTTTT
TRBJ1-1 TRBV4-2 . TRBD1 CASSQVGQEREAFF TGTGCCAGCAGCCAGGTAGGACAGGAGAGGGAAGCTTTCTTT
TRBJ2-1 TRBV5-1 . . CASSGGWDVSNNEQFF TGCGCCAGCAGCGGAGGTTGGGATGTCTCCAACAATGAGCAGTTCTTC
TRBJ2-7 TRBV9 once TRBD2 CASSGPMRGGLAGDYEQYF TGTGCCAGCAGCGGCCCGATGAGAGGCGGACTAGCGGGGGACTACGAGCAGTACTTC
TRBJ2-2 TRBV19 . TRBD2 CASRLAPNTGELFF TGTGCCAGCAGACTAGCACCGAACACCGGGGAGCTGTTTTTT
TRBJ2-5 TRBV7-2 . . CASSLRMGGTGETQYF TGTGCCAGCAGCCTCCGGATGGGGGGTACAGGAGAGACCCAGTACTTC
TRBJ1-3 TRBV10-1 . TRBD1 CASSPGTGSGNTIYF TGCGCCAGCAGCCCCGGGACAGGCTCTGGAAACACCATATATTTT
TRBJ2-7 TRBV2 . . CASKAGAETYEQYF TGTGCCAGCAAGGCTGGGGCCGAAACCTACGAGCAGTACTTC
TRBJ1-5 TRBV7-2 . . CASSQAGGHGNQPQHF TGTGCCAGCAGCCAGGCGGGGGGGCACGGCAATCAGCCCCAGCATTTT
TRBJ2-7 TRBV7-2 . . CASSRRDGPYEQYF TGTGCCAGCAGCCGCCGGGACGGTCCATACGAGCAGTACTTC
TRBJ2-2 TRBV5-4 . TRBD1 CASSLRGQGAGELFF TGTGCCAGCAGCTTGCGTGGACAGGGGGCCGGGGAGCTGTTTTTT
TRBJ1-2 TRBV9 . . CASSDSWRAGGYTF TGTGCCAGCAGTGACTCCTGGCGGGCTGGCGGCTACACCTTC